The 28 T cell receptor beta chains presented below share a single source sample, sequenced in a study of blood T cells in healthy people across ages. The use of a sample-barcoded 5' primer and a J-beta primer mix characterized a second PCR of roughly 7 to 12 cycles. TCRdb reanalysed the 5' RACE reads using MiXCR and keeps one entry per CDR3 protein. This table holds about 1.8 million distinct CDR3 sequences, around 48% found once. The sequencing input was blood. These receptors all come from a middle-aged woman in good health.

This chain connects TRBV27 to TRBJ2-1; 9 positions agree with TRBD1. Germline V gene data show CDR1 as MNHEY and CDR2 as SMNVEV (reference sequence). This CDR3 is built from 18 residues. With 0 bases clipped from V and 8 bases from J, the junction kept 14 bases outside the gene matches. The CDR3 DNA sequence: TGTGCCAGCAGTTTATCGAAATTTGATGGGACAGGGTTGGATGAGCAGTTCTTC. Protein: CASSLSKFDGTGLDEQFF.

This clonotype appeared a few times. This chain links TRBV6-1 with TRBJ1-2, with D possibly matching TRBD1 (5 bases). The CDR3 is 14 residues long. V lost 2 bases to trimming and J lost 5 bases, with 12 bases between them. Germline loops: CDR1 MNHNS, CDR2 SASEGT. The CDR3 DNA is TGTGCCAGCAGTGAACAGGACACCAAATATGGCTACACCTTC. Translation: CASSEQDTKYGYTF.

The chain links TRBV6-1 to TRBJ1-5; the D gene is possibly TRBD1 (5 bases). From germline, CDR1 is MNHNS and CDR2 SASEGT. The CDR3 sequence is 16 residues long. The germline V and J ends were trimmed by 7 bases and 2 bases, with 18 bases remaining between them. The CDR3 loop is CASTFGTHMGNQPQHF. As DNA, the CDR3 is TGTGCCAGCACCTTCGGGACTCATATGGGCAATCAGCCCCAGCATTTT.

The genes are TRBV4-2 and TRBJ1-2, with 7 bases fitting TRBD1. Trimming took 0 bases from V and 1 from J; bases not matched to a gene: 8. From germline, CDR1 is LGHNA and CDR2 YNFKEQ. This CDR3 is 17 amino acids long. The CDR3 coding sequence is TGTGCCAGCAGCCAAGAGAGGTCGGGACAGCTTAACTATGGCTACACCTTC. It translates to CASSQERSGQLNYGYTF.

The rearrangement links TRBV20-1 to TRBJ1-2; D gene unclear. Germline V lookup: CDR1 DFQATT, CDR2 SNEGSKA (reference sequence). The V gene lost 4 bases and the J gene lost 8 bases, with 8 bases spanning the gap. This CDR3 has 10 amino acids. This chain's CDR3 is CSANSGGYTF. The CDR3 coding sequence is TGCAGTGCTAATTCTGGGGGCTACACCTTC.

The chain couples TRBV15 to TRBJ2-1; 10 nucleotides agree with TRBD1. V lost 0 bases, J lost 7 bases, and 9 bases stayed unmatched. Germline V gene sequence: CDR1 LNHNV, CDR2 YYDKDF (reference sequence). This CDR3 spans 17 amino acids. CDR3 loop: CATSRDYSSGQGNEQFF. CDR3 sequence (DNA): TGTGCCACCAGCAGAGATTACTCCTCGGGACAGGGGAATGAGCAGTTCTTC. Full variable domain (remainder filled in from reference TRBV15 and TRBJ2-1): DAMVIQNPRYQVTQFGKPVTLSCSQTLNHNVMYWYQQKSSQAPKLLFHYYDKDFNNEADTPDNFQSRRPNTSFCFLDIRSPGLGDTAMYLCATSRDYSSGQGNEQFFGPGTRLTVL.

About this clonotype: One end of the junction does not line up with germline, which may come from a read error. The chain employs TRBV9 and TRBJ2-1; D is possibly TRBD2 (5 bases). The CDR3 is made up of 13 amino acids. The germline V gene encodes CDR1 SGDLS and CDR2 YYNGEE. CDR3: CVSSVASLNEQFF. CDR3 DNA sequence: TGTGTCAGCAGCGTAGCTAGCCTGAATGAGCAGTTCTTC.

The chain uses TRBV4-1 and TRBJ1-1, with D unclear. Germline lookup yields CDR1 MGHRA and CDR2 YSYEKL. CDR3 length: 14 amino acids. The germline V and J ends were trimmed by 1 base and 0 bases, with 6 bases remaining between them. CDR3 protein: CASSQATVNTEAFF. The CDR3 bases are TGCGCCAGCAGCCAAGCTACAGTGAACACTGAAGCTTTCTTT.

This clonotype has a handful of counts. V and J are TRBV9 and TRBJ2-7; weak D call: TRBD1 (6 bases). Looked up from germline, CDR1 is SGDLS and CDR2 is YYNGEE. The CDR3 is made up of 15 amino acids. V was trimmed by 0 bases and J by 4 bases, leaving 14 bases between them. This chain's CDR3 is CASSVGAGDLYEQYF. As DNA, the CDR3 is TGTGCCAGCAGCGTAGGGGCAGGGGATCTTTACGAGCAGTACTTC.

The CDR3 protein is CASSVGKAGGGTIYNEQYF. Written as DNA, the CDR3 is TGTGCCAGCAGTGTCGGTAAGGCGGGCGGGGGGACCATCTACAATGAGCAGTACTTC. The chain carries TRBV12-3 or TRBV12-4 and TRBJ2-5; 8 positions match TRBD2. The CDR3 is 19 amino acids. V shed 5 bases, J shed 11 bases, and the junction held 28 bases outside the gene matches.

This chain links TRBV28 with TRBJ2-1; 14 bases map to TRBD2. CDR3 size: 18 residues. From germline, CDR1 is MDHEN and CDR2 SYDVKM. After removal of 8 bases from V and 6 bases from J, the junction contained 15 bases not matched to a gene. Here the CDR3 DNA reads TGTGCCAGCCTTCCGGGACTAGCGGGGGCCTGGTCTCCCAATGAGCAGTTCTTC. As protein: CASLPGLAGAWSPNEQFF.

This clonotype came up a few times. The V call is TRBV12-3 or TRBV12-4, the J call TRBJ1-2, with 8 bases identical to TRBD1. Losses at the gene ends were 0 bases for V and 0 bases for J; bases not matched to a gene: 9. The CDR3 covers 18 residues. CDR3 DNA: TGTGCCAGCAGTTTAGCTAGTTCGGGACAGGCGCCTAACTATGGCTACACCTTC. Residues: CASSLASSGQAPNYGYTF.

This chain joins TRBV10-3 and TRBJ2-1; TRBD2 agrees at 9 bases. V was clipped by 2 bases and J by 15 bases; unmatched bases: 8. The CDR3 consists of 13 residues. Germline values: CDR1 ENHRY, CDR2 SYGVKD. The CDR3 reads CAISEAGGGARFF. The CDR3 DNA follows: TGTGCCATCAGTGAGGCGGGCGGGGGGGCTCGGTTCTTC.

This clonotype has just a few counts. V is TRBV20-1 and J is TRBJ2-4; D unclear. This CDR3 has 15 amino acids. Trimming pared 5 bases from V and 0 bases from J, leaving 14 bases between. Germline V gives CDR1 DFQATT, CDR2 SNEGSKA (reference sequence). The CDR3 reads CSALPGRGAKNIQYF. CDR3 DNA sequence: TGCAGTGCTCTCCCCGGTCGCGGAGCCAAAAACATTCAGTACTTC.

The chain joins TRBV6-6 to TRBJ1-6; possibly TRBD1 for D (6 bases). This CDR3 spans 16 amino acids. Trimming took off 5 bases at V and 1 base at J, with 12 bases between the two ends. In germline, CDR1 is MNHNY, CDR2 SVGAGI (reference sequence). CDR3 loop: CASSRQESSYNSPLHF. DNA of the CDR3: TGTGCCAGCAGTCGACAGGAATCGTCCTATAATTCACCCCTCCACTTT.

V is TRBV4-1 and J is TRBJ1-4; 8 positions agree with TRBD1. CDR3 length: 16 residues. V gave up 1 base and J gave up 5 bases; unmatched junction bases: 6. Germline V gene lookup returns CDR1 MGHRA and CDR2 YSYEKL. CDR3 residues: CASSQAHGTGNEKLFF. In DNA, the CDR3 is TGCGCCAGCAGCCAAGCCCACGGGACAGGAAATGAAAAACTGTTTTTT.

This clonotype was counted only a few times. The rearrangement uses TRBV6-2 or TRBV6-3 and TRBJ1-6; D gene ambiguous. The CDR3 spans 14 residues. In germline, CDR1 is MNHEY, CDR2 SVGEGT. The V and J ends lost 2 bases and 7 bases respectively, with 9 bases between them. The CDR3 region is CASSYDPRNSPLHF. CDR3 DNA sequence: TGTGCCAGCAGTTACGACCCCAGAAATTCACCCCTCCACTTT.

The CDR3 sequence is CASSQEGTRGTFYGYTF. The CDR3 coding sequence is TGTGCCAGCAGCCAAGAGGGGACAAGGGGGACTTTCTATGGCTACACCTTC. This rearrangement joins TRBV3-1 to TRBJ1-2, with D possibly TRBD1 on 6 matching bases. Germline V CDR1 and CDR2: LGHDT, YNNKEL (reference sequence). Trimming took off 0 bases at V and 4 bases at J, with 18 bases between the two ends. CDR3 size: 17 residues.

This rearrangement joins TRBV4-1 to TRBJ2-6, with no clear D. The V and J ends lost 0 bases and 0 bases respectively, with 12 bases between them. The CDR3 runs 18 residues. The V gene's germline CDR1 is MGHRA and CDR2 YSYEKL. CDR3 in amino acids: CASSQDGQSSSGANVLTF. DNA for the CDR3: TGCGCCAGCAGCCAAGATGGTCAGTCGTCCTCTGGGGCCAACGTCCTGACTTTC.

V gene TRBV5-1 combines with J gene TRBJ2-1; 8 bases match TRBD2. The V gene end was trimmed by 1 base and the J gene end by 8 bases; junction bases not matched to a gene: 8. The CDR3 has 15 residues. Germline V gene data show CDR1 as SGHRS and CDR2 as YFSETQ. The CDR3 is CASSLLALREDEQFF. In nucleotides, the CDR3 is TGCGCCAGCAGCTTGCTCGCGCTGCGGGAGGATGAGCAGTTCTTC.

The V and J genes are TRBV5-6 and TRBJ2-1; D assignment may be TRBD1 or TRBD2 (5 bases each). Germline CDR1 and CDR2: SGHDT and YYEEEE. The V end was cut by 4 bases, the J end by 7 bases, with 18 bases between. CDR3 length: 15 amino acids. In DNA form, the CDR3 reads TGTGCCAGCAGCCCCACGGGGCGGCGTGGGAATGAGCAGTTCTTC. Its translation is CASSPTGRRGNEQFF.

CDR3 nucleotides: TGTGCCAGCAACTCAAAGGGGGTGAATTCACCCCTCCACTTT. Translation: CASNSKGVNSPLHF. This sequence joins TRBV28 and TRBJ1-6; D is possibly TRBD1 (6 bases). Trimming cost V 7 bases and J 7 bases, with 14 bases left between them. CDR3 size: 14 residues. Germline assignment: CDR1 MDHEN and CDR2 SYDVKM.

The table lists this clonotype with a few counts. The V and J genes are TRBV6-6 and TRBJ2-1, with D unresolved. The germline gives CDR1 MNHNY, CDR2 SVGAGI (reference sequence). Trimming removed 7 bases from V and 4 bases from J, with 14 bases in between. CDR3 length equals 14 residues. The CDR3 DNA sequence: TGTGCCAGCAAAGCTAGTTTGAGTTACAATGAGCAGTTCTTC. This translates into CASKASLSYNEQFF.

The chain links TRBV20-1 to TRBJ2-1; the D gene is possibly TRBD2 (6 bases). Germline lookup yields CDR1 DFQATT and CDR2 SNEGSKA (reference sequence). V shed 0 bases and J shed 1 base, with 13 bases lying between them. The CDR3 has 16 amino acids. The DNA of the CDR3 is TGCAGTGCTAGAGATTGGCCGCGGGGATCCTACAATGAGCAGTTCTTC. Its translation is CSARDWPRGSYNEQFF.

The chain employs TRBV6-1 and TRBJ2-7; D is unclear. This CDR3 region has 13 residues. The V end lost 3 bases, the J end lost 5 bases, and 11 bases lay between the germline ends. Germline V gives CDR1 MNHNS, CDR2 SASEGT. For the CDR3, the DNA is TGTGCCAGCAGTGATCTTCCTGGCGACGAGCAGTACTTC. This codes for CASSDLPGDEQYF.

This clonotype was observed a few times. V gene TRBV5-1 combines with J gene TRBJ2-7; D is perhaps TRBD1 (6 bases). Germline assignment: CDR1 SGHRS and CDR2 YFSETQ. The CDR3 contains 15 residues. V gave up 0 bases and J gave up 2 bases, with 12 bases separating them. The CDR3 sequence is CASSLEPGQAYEQYF. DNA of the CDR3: TGCGCCAGCAGCTTGGAACCGGGACAAGCCTACGAGCAGTACTTC. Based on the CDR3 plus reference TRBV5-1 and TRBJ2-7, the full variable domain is KAGVTQTPRYLIKTRGQQVTLSCSPISGHRSVSWYQQTPGQGLQFLFEYFSETQRNKGNFPGRFSGRQFSNSRSEMNVSTLELGDSALYLCASSLEPGQAYEQYFGPGTRLTVT.

CDR3 in DNA: TGCAGTGCTAGAGCGCCCATTTCCCACGAGCAGTTCTTC. Protein sequence: CSARAPISHEQFF. V is TRBV20-1 and J is TRBJ2-1; D not resolved. The CDR3 is 13 amino acids. V lost 1 base to trimming and J lost 10 bases, with 14 bases between them. CDR1 is DFQATT, CDR2 SNEGSKA, per germline (reference sequence).

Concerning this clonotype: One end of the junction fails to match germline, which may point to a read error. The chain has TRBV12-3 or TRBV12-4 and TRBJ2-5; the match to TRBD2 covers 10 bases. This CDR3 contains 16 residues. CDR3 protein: CACSQLAGHYQETQYF. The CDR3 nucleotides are TGTGCCTGCAGCCAACTAGCGGGGCACTACCAAGAGACCCAGTACTTC.